The 14 T cell receptor beta chains listed next were all sequenced from one sample in a study of T cells in pancreatic ductal adenocarcinoma. The protocol was immunoSEQ multiplex PCR, while the TCRdb copy is restricted to in-frame clones and leaves out a portion. The sample consists of 85,000 to 120,000 clones, more than 90% of them appearing once. Surgery without prior neoadjuvant therapy was the treatment of the selected pancreatic ductal adenocarcinoma patients. Material: PBMCs. These receptors came from a human donor with pancreatic ductal adenocarcinoma.

The chain carries TRBV2 and TRBJ2-2; 7 bases align to TRBD1. V trimming: 8 bases; J trimming: 1 base; junction bases outside the gene matches: 1. The CDR3 totals 13 residues. Germline CDR1 and CDR2: SNHLY and FYNNEI. CDR3 sequence reads: CASGQENTGELFF. The DNA of the CDR3 is TGTGCCAGCGGACAGGAGAACACCGGGGAGCTGTTTTTT.

The DNA for the CDR3 is TGTGCCAGCAGCGTAGGCGGGAGAGGGAATGAGCAGTTCTTC. Its protein is CASSVGGRGNEQFF. The chain carries TRBV9 and TRBJ2-1, with TRBD2 matching 7 bases. The CDR3 extends over 14 amino acids. Trimming cost V 0 bases and J 7 bases; bases outside gene matches: 4. Germline CDR1 reads SGDLS; CDR2 reads YYNGEE.

V is TRBV15 and J is TRBJ2-3; D perhaps matches TRBD2 (5 bases). The V end lost 0 bases, the J end lost 1 base, and 17 bases lay between the germline ends. Germline V gives CDR1 LNHNV, CDR2 YYDKDF (reference sequence). The CDR3 length is 18 residues. CDR3 sequence (DNA): TGTGCCACCAGCAGAGAGTCCCCTCGGGGAGTCGGCACAGATACGCAGTATTTT. This translates into CATSRESPRGVGTDTQYF. Full variable domain (outside the CDR3, taken from reference TRBV15 and TRBJ2-3): DAMVIQNPRYQVTQFGKPVTLSCSQTLNHNVMYWYQQKSSQAPKLLFHYYDKDFNNEADTPDNFQSRRPNTSFCFLDIRSPGLGDTAMYLCATSRESPRGVGTDTQYFGPGTRLTVL.

The chain joins TRBV2 to TRBJ2-2; TRBD2 matches at 7 bases. Trimming at V came to 6 bases and at J to 5 bases, leaving 3 bases not matched to a gene. The V gene's germline CDR1 is SNHLY and CDR2 FYNNEI. This CDR3 has 13 amino acids. CDR3 in amino acids: CASRAGETGELFF. In DNA, the CDR3 is TGTGCCAGCAGGGCGGGAGAAACCGGGGAGCTGTTTTTT.

The CDR3 nucleotides read TGTGCCAGCAGCTTACAGTCCGTCTCGCAAGAGACCCAGTACTTC. Its protein product is CASSLQSVSQETQYF. V gene TRBV7-8 combines with J gene TRBJ2-5; D is ambiguous. Trimming removed 2 bases from V and 2 bases from J, with 12 bases in between. The germline V gene encodes CDR1 SGHVS and CDR2 FQNEAQ. The CDR3 covers 15 residues.

This chain connects TRBV19 to TRBJ2-1; 10 nucleotides align to TRBD2. The CDR3 contains 17 residues. J gave up 1 base and V 3 bases, and 6 bases lay outside the gene matches. Germline values: CDR1 LNHDA, CDR2 SQIVND (reference sequence). CDR3 sequence reads: CASSILFSGRSYNEQFF. Written as DNA, the CDR3 is TGTGCCAGTAGTATTCTCTTTAGCGGGAGGTCCTACAATGAGCAGTTCTTC.

This chain links TRBV28 with TRBJ1-4; TRBD1 matches at 7 bases. The CDR3 is made up of 15 amino acids. Germline V gene data show CDR1 as MDHEN and CDR2 as SYDVKM. J gave up 3 bases and V 2 bases, and 3 bases lay outside the gene matches. The DNA for the CDR3 is TGTGCCAGCAGTTTACCGGGACAGTCTAATGAAAAACTGTTTTTT. Encoded protein: CASSLPGQSNEKLFF.

This chain links TRBV29-1 with TRBJ2-3; 11 bases agree with TRBD2. J was trimmed by 4 bases and V by 5 bases; bases with no gene match: 5. Germline V gene lookup returns CDR1 SQVTM and CDR2 ANQGSEA. The CDR3 is 14 residues long. CDR3 coding DNA: TGCAGCGTTACCCGGACTAGCGGGCCAGATACGCAGTATTTT. Protein: CSVTRTSGPDTQYF.

The chain has TRBV28 and TRBJ1-2, with D possibly being TRBD1 (6 bases). The CDR3 spans 12 residues. V was cut by 4 bases and J by 3 bases, with 6 bases left in between. Germline V gene lookup returns CDR1 MDHEN and CDR2 SYDVKM. CDR3 DNA sequence: TGTGCCAGCAGTTACAGGGACTATGGCTACACCTTC. Translated, it gives CASSYRDYGYTF.

The chain carries TRBV6-1 and TRBJ2-3, with 7 bases identical to TRBD1. The germline CDR1 and CDR2 sequences are MNHNS and SASEGT. Losses at the gene ends were 7 bases for V and 2 bases for J; bases not matched to a gene: 6. The CDR3 has 14 residues. CDR3 DNA: TGTGCCAGCATGACAGGGTCGGCCACAGATACGCAGTATTTT. Residues: CASMTGSATDTQYF.

This sequence joins TRBV5-1 and TRBJ1-1; D unclear. In germline, CDR1 is SGHRS, CDR2 YFSETQ. The V end was cut by 4 bases, the J end by 0 bases, with 10 bases between. CDR3 length: 14 amino acids. CDR3 protein: CASSQWAMNTEAFF. The CDR3 DNA reads TGCGCCAGCAGCCAGTGGGCCATGAACACTGAAGCTTTCTTT.

This rearrangement joins TRBV7-9 to TRBJ1-2, with 9 bases lining up with TRBD1. Germline lookup yields CDR1 SEHNR and CDR2 FQNEAQ (reference sequence). J was trimmed by 8 bases and V by 3 bases; bases with no gene match: 7. This CDR3 is built from 14 residues. CDR3 DNA: TGTGCCAGCAGCTTGGAGGACAGGGGCGACGGCTACACCTTC. It translates to CASSLEDRGDGYTF.

This rearrangement joins TRBV4-3 to TRBJ2-4; TRBD1 is a possible D gene (7 bases). There are 18 residues in the CDR3. The germline V gene has CDR1 LGHNA and CDR2 YSLEER. V lost 2 bases and J 0 bases, leaving 17 bases between the germline ends. CDR3 residues: CASSQSSGGGIAKNIQYF. CDR3 DNA: TGCGCCAGCAGCCAAAGCAGCGGAGGGGGCATAGCCAAAAACATTCAGTACTTC.

The V call is TRBV9, the J call TRBJ1-1, with D perhaps TRBD1 (6 bases). Germline-derived CDR1 and CDR2 are SGDLS and YYNGEE. Trimming stripped 0 bases from V and 10 bases from J, with 25 bases between. The CDR3 is made up of 17 amino acids. CDR3: CASSVASAPLTGNLAFF. CDR3 DNA: TGTGCCAGCAGCGTAGCTTCTGCTCCCCTGACAGGTAACTTAGCTTTCTTT.